Presented here are 30 T cell receptor beta chains from one specimen sequenced in a study of blood T cell repertoires in COVID-19. Only in-frame clones appear in the TCRdb table, and some are missing; sequencing was by immunoSEQ multiplex PCR. This table has a few hundred thousand clones, 80% to 90% appearing once. Specimen: peripheral blood. All receptors come from a woman aged 55 to 70 who had recovered from COVID-19.

V usage is TRBV7-9 and J usage is TRBJ2-7, with 9 bases aligning to TRBD2. J was trimmed by 3 bases and V by 3 bases; bases with no gene match: 6. The CDR3 is 15 amino acids. Germline CDR1 reads SEHNR; CDR2 reads FQNEAQ (reference sequence). CDR3 sequence: CASSLSSGVFYEQYF. The CDR3 coding sequence is TGTGCCAGCAGCTTGTCTAGCGGGGTATTCTACGAGCAGTACTTC.

This chain uses TRBV5-8 with TRBJ2-3; 15 bases align to TRBD2. Germline V gives CDR1 SGHTS, CDR2 YDEGEE. The CDR3 runs 18 residues. The ends lost 4 bases at V and 1 base at J; junction bases unmatched: 7. CDR3 in amino acids: CASSRTSGGAGGTDTQYF. CDR3 sequence (DNA): TGTGCCAGCAGCCGGACTAGCGGGGGGGCCGGGGGCACAGATACGCAGTATTTT.

For the CDR3, the DNA is TGTGCCAGCAGTTCCTCGAGGGAGACCTACGAGCAGTACTTC. Protein: CASSSSRETYEQYF. The V call is TRBV6-5, the J call TRBJ2-7, with D perhaps TRBD2 (5 bases). CDR1 and CDR2 from the germline V gene are MNHEY and SVGAGI. There are 14 residues in the CDR3. V was pared by 4 bases and J by 2 bases, with 12 bases between.

CDR3: CASSPQENYGYTF. The CDR3 DNA reads TGTGCCAGCAGCCCACAGGAGAACTATGGCTACACCTTC. V gene TRBV7-8 combines with J gene TRBJ1-2; tentative D call: TRBD1 (5 bases). Germline CDR1 is SGHVS and CDR2 is FQNEAQ. This CDR3 is built from 13 residues. Trimming left V 5 bases short and J 2 bases short, with 9 bases between. Using reference TRBV7-8 and TRBJ1-2 for the parts outside the CDR3, the full variable domain is GAGVSQSPRYKVAKRGQDVALRCDPISGHVSLFWYQQALGQGPEFLTYFQNEAQLDKSGLPSDRFFAERPEGSVSTLKIQRTQQEDSAVYLCASSPQENYGYTFGSGTRLTVV.

A remark on this clone: A read error may account for a junction end that differs from germline. The rearrangement joins TRBV7-2 to TRBJ2-3; 8 bases are shared with TRBD1. The CDR3 sequence is 15 residues long. Germline CDR1 and CDR2: SGHTA and FQGNSA. The CDR3 nucleotides read TGTGCCAGCAGCATAGCAGGGGGCTGGGGAGATACGCAGTATTTT. Translating gives CASSIAGGWGDTQYF.

The V gene is TRBV12-3 or TRBV12-4, the J gene TRBJ2-7; the D is unclear. Trimming pared 1 base from V and 5 bases from J, leaving 6 bases between. This CDR3 has 12 amino acids. The CDR3 here is CASSLGRHEQYF. The DNA of the CDR3 is TGTGCCAGCAGTTTAGGGAGACACGAGCAGTACTTC.

The chain is built from TRBV5-1 and TRBJ2-3, with D perhaps matching TRBD2 (5 bases). Germline V lookup: CDR1 SGHRS, CDR2 YFSETQ. The V gene lost 0 bases and the J gene lost 6 bases, with 11 bases spanning the gap. This CDR3 comprises 14 residues. The DNA of the CDR3 is TGCGCCAGCAGCTTGGATAGTTCGGGGGATACGCAGTATTTT. This translates into CASSLDSSGDTQYF.

The rearrangement uses TRBV7-9 and TRBJ2-5, with 9 bases fitting TRBD2. The CDR3 is 14 amino acids. J gave up 2 bases and V 5 bases, and 3 bases lay outside the gene matches. The V gene's germline CDR1 is SEHNR and CDR2 FQNEAQ (reference sequence). This CDR3 is CASSVSGGQETQYF. CDR3 sequence (DNA): TGTGCCAGCAGCGTTAGCGGGGGTCAAGAGACCCAGTACTTC.

The chain is built from TRBV3-1 (or the pseudogene TRBV3-2) and TRBJ2-2, with D perhaps TRBD1 (5 bases). Germline lookup yields CDR1 LGHDT and CDR2 YNNKEL (reference sequence). V lost 3 bases and J lost 6, with 11 bases in between. This CDR3 is built from 14 residues. CDR3 residues: CASSQMGRSGELFF. The DNA for the CDR3 is TGTGCCAGCAGCCAGATGGGGCGATCCGGGGAGCTGTTTTTT.

The chain carries TRBV7-2 and TRBJ2-2; 7 bases fit TRBD2. The CDR3 spans 17 residues. V trimming: 7 bases; J trimming: 0 bases; junction bases outside the gene matches: 11. Per the germline V gene, CDR1 is SGHTA and CDR2 is FQGNSA. The CDR3 protein is CASTWAGVLANTGELFF. CDR3 nucleotide sequence: TGTGCCAGCACCTGGGCGGGGGTTCTCGCGAACACCGGGGAGCTGTTTTTT.

The chain has TRBV4-2 and TRBJ2-7; 9 bases are shared with TRBD2. This CDR3 has 20 amino acids. Germline V gene sequence: CDR1 LGHNA, CDR2 YNFKEQ. Trimming removed 4 bases from V and 3 bases from J; junction bases left unmatched: 22. The chain's CDR3 is CASSLWGLAGTLQMSYEQYF. The CDR3 nucleotides are TGTGCCAGCAGCCTCTGGGGCCTAGCGGGGACCCTTCAGATGAGCTACGAGCAGTACTTC.

A single count supports this clone. J is TRBJ2-3 and V is TRBV5-1; 11 bases are shared with TRBD1. The CDR3 runs to 15 residues. V was pared by 4 bases and J by 3 bases, with 4 bases of the junction left unmatched. Germline V lookup: CDR1 SGHRS, CDR2 YFSETQ. CDR3 protein: CASSEGTGGTDTQYF. CDR3 sequence (DNA): TGCGCCAGCAGCGAGGGGACAGGGGGAACAGATACGCAGTATTTT.

The chain employs TRBV7-9 and TRBJ1-3, with D possibly matching TRBD1 (6 bases). CDR1 is SEHNR, CDR2 FQNEAQ, per germline (reference sequence). The V gene lost 2 bases and the J gene lost 9 bases, with 14 bases spanning the gap. CDR3 length: 14 amino acids. The CDR3 DNA sequence: TGTGCCAGCAGCTTAAGAGGACAGTCCGGCACCATATATTTT. Its protein is CASSLRGQSGTIYF.

The V gene is TRBV11-3, the J gene TRBJ1-1; TRBD1 agrees at 7 bases. V trimming: 5 bases; J trimming: 4 bases; junction bases outside the gene matches: 7. The CDR3 spans 14 residues. The V gene's germline CDR1 is SGHNT and CDR2 YENEEA. The CDR3 reads CASSPGPGGTEAFF. The CDR3 region has the DNA TGTGCCAGCAGCCCCGGCCCAGGGGGCACTGAAGCTTTCTTT.

The chain employs TRBV12-5 and TRBJ1-2; no clear D gene. CDR1 is LGHNT, CDR2 FRNRAP, per germline. The V gene lost 2 bases and the J gene lost 6 bases, with 13 bases spanning the gap. The CDR3 contains 14 residues. CDR3 sequence: CASGLWTGSDGYTF. CDR3 DNA sequence: TGTGCTAGTGGTTTGTGGACCGGGAGTGATGGCTACACCTTC.

The chain is built from TRBV30 and TRBJ1-1, with a weak D call TRBD1 (5 bases). Between the trimmed V and J ends, which lost 1 base and 3 bases, there was a span of 12 bases. CDR3 length: 14 amino acids. The germline gives CDR1 GTSNPN, CDR2 SVGIG (reference sequence). The CDR3 sequence: CAWSAPRGDTEAFF. In DNA, the CDR3 is TGTGCCTGGAGTGCGCCGCGGGGGGACACTGAAGCTTTCTTT. Using reference TRBV30 and TRBJ1-1 for the parts outside the CDR3, the full variable domain is SQTIHQWPATLVQPVGSPLSLECTVEGTSNPNLYWYRQAAGRGLQLLFYSVGIGQISSEVPQNLSASRPQDRQFILSSKKLLLSDSGFYLCAWSAPRGDTEAFFGQGTRLTVV.

This rearrangement joins TRBV30 to TRBJ1-3; D perhaps matches TRBD1 (5 bases). Per the germline V gene, CDR1 is GTSNPN and CDR2 is SVGIG (reference sequence). This CDR3 region has 12 residues. V was shortened by 0 bases and J by 7 bases, with 7 bases between the two germline ends. The CDR3, as DNA: TGTGCCTGGAGTGTCGGGGGGAACACCATATATTTT. This translates into CAWSVGGNTIYF.

The chain is built from TRBV30 and TRBJ1-2; perhaps TRBD1 as D (6 bases). In germline, CDR1 is GTSNPN, CDR2 SVGIG (reference sequence). The CDR3 extends over 15 amino acids. V gave up 2 bases and J gave up 0 bases, with 13 bases separating them. The CDR3 is CAWSIGAGANYGYTF. The CDR3 coding sequence is TGTGCCTGGAGTATTGGGGCAGGGGCTAACTATGGCTACACCTTC. The full variable domain, in which reference TRBV30 and TRBJ1-2 provide the parts outside the CDR3, is SQTIHQWPATLVQPVGSPLSLECTVEGTSNPNLYWYRQAAGRGLQLLFYSVGIGQISSEVPQNLSASRPQDRQFILSSKKLLLSDSGFYLCAWSIGAGANYGYTFGSGTRLTVV.

The CDR3 here is CASSPSVGGGGNTDTQYF. Written as DNA, the CDR3 is TGTGCCAGCAGCCCCTCCGTCGGGGGAGGTGGAAACACAGATACGCAGTATTTT. This chain links TRBV13 with TRBJ2-3; tentative D call: TRBD2 (6 bases). This CDR3 comprises 18 residues. V was shortened by 5 bases and J by 2 bases, with 23 bases between the two germline ends. Germline values: CDR1 PRHDT, CDR2 FYEKMQ (reference sequence).

The chain couples TRBV6-6 to TRBJ1-5; no reliable D call. From germline, CDR1 is MNHNY and CDR2 SVGAGI (reference sequence). With 5 bases removed from V and 6 bases from J, the gap between germline ends came to 8 bases. The CDR3 sequence is 12 residues long. CDR3 nucleotide sequence: TGTGCCAGCAGTGGAGGTTTTCAGCCCCAGCATTTT. Translation gives CASSGGFQPQHF.

This rearrangement joins TRBV5-6 to TRBJ1-2; 10 bases fit TRBD1. Germline V gene data show CDR1 as SGHDT and CDR2 as YYEEEE. The CDR3 spans 17 residues. Germline trimming cut 0 bases from V and 10 bases from J; bases unmatched to any gene: 15. The CDR3 bases are TGTGCCAGCAGCTTGGTCGCGGGGACAGGGGTCGCCGGTGTCTACACCTTC. Amino acids: CASSLVAGTGVAGVYTF. The full variable domain, its missing parts supplied by reference TRBV5-6 and TRBJ1-2, is DAGVTQSPTHLIKTRGQQVTLRCSPKSGHDTVSWYQQALGQGPQFIFQYYEEEERQRGNFPDRFSGHQFPNYSSELNVNALLLGDSALYLCASSLVAGTGVAGVYTFGSGTRLTVV.

As DNA, the CDR3 is TGTGCCAGCAGTTACTCAGCTAGCGGGGGGGTTAATGAGCAGTTCTTC. It specifies CASSYSASGGVNEQFF. The rearrangement joins TRBV6-6 to TRBJ2-1; 12 nucleotides match TRBD2. Germline trimming cut 0 bases from V and 7 bases from J; bases unmatched to any gene: 4. Germline-derived CDR1 and CDR2 are MNHNY and SVGAGI (reference sequence). This CDR3 region has 16 residues.

The chain employs TRBV5-4 and TRBJ1-1, with D perhaps matching TRBD1 (6 bases). The germline V gene encodes CDR1 SGHNT and CDR2 YYREEE (reference sequence). Trimming took off 4 bases at V and 1 base at J, with 8 bases between the two ends. This CDR3 has 13 amino acids. The CDR3 DNA sequence: TGTGCCAGCAGCGGGGACACGAACACTGAAGCTTTCTTT. Its protein is CASSGDTNTEAFF.

This chain links TRBV7-2 with TRBJ1-1, with 8 bases identical to TRBD1. The CDR3 totals 15 residues. Trimming cost V 4 bases and J 3 bases; bases outside gene matches: 7. Germline V gene data show CDR1 as SGHTA and CDR2 as FQGNSA. CDR3 nucleotides: TGTGCCAGCAGCTCCCAGGGGGCCGGGTACACTGAAGCTTTCTTT. Residues: CASSSQGAGYTEAFF.

This chain connects TRBV5-1 to TRBJ2-4; D gene uncertain. The CDR3 length is 17 residues. Trimming cost V 4 bases and J 1 base, with 18 bases left between them. Germline lookup yields CDR1 SGHRS and CDR2 YFSETQ. This CDR3 reads CASSPAHLGFAKNIQYF. Written as DNA, the CDR3 is TGCGCCAGCAGCCCGGCCCATCTAGGTTTCGCCAAAAACATTCAGTACTTC.

In its sample, this clone was seen many times. The gene calls are TRBV11-2 and TRBJ2-7; TRBD2 is a possible D gene (6 bases). The CDR3 loop spans 16 amino acids. Per germline, CDR1 SGHAT and CDR2 FQNNGV. Trimming shortened V by 6 bases and J by 2 bases, and 20 bases separated the two germline ends. The CDR3 is CASSLEGGGVPYEQYF. The CDR3 DNA reads TGTGCCAGCAGTCTCGAGGGAGGAGGGGTCCCCTACGAGCAGTACTTC.

Here the CDR3 DNA reads TGCAGCGTTGACCCCCGAGTGTCAGGGATAGCTTTCTTT. Encoded protein: CSVDPRVSGIAFF. The chain combines TRBV29-1 with TRBJ1-1; D is possibly TRBD1 (5 bases). Germline V lookup: CDR1 SQVTM, CDR2 ANQGSEA. The CDR3 covers 13 residues. The V end was cut by 3 bases, the J end by 10 bases, with 18 bases between. The whole variable domain, filled in from reference TRBV29-1 and TRBJ1-1, reads SAVISQKPSRDICQRGTSLTIQCQVDSQVTMMFWYRQQPGQSLTLIATANQGSEATYESGFVIDKFPISRPNLTFSTLTVSNMSPEDSSIYLCSVDPRVSGIAFFGQGTRLTVV.

The V gene is TRBV5-1, the J gene TRBJ2-6, with 9 bases matching TRBD1. Germline V CDR1 and CDR2: SGHRS, YFSETQ. The CDR3 is 17 amino acids. V gave up 0 bases and J gave up 4 bases; unmatched junction bases: 5. In nucleotides, the CDR3 is TGCGCCAGCAGCTTGGTACAGGGGGCGGAAGGGGCCAACGTCCTGACTTTC. This gives the protein CASSLVQGAEGANVLTF.

The V and J genes are TRBV7-2 and TRBJ2-1, with unresolved D. The CDR3 sequence is 12 residues long. Per germline, CDR1 SGHTA and CDR2 FQGNSA. Trimming removed 0 bases at V and 8 bases at J, with 5 bases between. CDR3 nucleotides: TGTGCCAGCAGCTTAGCGGGCTATGAGCAGTTCTTC. Protein: CASSLAGYEQFF.

The sample holds a few counts of this clone. J is TRBJ1-1 and V is TRBV6-6, with a weak D call TRBD1 (5 bases). The CDR3 totals 13 residues. From germline, CDR1 is MNHNY and CDR2 SVGAGI (reference sequence). V was shortened by 2 bases and J by 2 bases, with 6 bases between the two germline ends. The DNA for the CDR3 is TGTGCCAGCAGTTACAGGGGAAACACTGAAGCTTTCTTT. Amino acid sequence: CASSYRGNTEAFF.